Listed below are T cell receptor beta chains from one sample, sequenced in a study of blood T cell repertoires in COVID-19. Sequenced by immunoSEQ multiplex PCR; TCRdb stores in-frame clones only, minus some. The sample yields under 150,000 clones, about four fifths seen once. Sequenced: peripheral blood. These TCRs come from a man at least 80 years old with acute or convalescent COVID-19. Both conserved end residues are part of each CDR3. D genes are given only for firm matches. Not every row has a clone size; where given, it reads once, few, many or a size class.

D gene,clone size,V gene,J gene,CDR3 protein,CDR3 DNA
TRBD1,-,TRBV7-9,TRBJ1-3,CASSLGQAVGNTIYF,TGTGCCAGCAGCCTGGGACAGGCGGTTGGAAACACCATATATTTT
TRBD2,-,TRBV6-5,TRBJ2-3,CASLSGGAVDTQYF,TGTGCCAGCCTAAGCGGGGGGGCTGTAGATACGCAGTATTTT
TRBD2,-,TRBV11-2,TRBJ2-1,CASSFPSRGTSGDEQFF,TGTGCCAGCAGCTTCCCCTCAAGGGGGACTAGCGGGGATGAGCAGTTCTTC
TRBD1,-,TRBV6-6,TRBJ1-4,CASSPPSRARGHEKLFF,TGTGCCAGCAGTCCACCATCTCGGGCCAGGGGGCACGAAAAACTGTTTTTT
-,-,TRBV2,TRBJ2-1,CASSEVPSADYNEQFF,TGTGCCAGCAGTGAAGTGCCTAGCGCCGACTACAATGAGCAGTTCTTC
-,few,TRBV29-1,TRBJ2-7,CSVGGVNPRPFTYEQYF,TGCAGCGTGGGAGGTGTGAACCCCCGACCGTTTACCTACGAGCAGTACTTC
TRBD2,-,TRBV5-4,TRBJ2-3,CASTAGRGGSADTQYF,TGTGCCAGCACCGCGGGGCGGGGGGGTAGCGCAGATACGCAGTATTTT
-,few,TRBV20-1,TRBJ2-7,CSASTGAYEQYF,TGCAGTGCTAGTACGGGGGCCTACGAGCAGTACTTC
-,-,TRBV24-1,TRBJ1-5,CATSRGGGAGGNQPQHF,TGTGCCACCAGCCGTGGAGGGGGGGCTGGGGGCAATCAGCCCCAGCATTTT
TRBD1,-,TRBV2,TRBJ1-4,CASFETGGKEKLFF,TGTGCCAGTTTCGAAACAGGGGGCAAGGAAAAACTGTTTTTT
TRBD2,once,TRBV4-3,TRBJ2-3,CASRPGRSGGVDTQYF,TGCGCCAGCAGGCCGGGGCGGAGCGGGGGGGTCGATACGCAGTATTTT
-,-,TRBV6-6,TRBJ2-7,CASSYSIRGARYEQYF,TGTGCCAGCAGTTACTCGATCAGGGGGGCGCGCTACGAGCAGTACTTC
-,-,TRBV10-3,TRBJ2-5,CAISGGQETQYF,TGTGCCATCAGTGGCGGGCAAGAGACCCAGTACTTC
-,-,TRBV5-5,TRBJ2-3,CASSLAGVGDTQYF,TGTGCCAGCAGCTTGGCCGGGGTTGGAGATACGCAGTATTTT
TRBD1,-,TRBV5-1,TRBJ2-5,CASSSRTGQETQYF,TGCGCCAGCAGCTCCCGGACAGGGCAAGAGACCCAGTACTTC
TRBD1,-,TRBV5-4,TRBJ2-1,CASSLTGGNEQFF,TGTGCCAGCAGCTTGACAGGGGGCAATGAGCAGTTCTTC
-,-,TRBV10-3,TRBJ2-7,CAISETGNYEQYF,TGTGCCATCAGTGAGACAGGGAACTACGAGCAGTACTTC
-,-,TRBV4-1,TRBJ1-6,CASSQEGQFTSPLHF,TGCGCCAGCAGCCAAGAAGGACAGTTTACTTCACCCCTCCACTTT
-,-,TRBV27,TRBJ1-2,CASSPTDRNYGYTF,TGTGCCAGCAGTCCTACGGACAGAAACTATGGCTACACCTTC
-,-,TRBV4-3,TRBJ1-5,CASSQEPGSNQPQHF,TGCGCCAGCAGCCAAGAACCCGGGAGCAATCAGCCCCAGCATTTT
-,-,TRBV6-5,TRBJ1-1,CASRIWDQGEAFF,TGTGCCAGTAGGATCTGGGATCAGGGTGAAGCTTTCTTT
-,-,TRBV2,TRBJ2-3,CASRYEADTQYF,TGTGCCAGCAGGTATGAGGCAGATACGCAGTATTTT
TRBD1,-,TRBV6-2/TRBV6-3,TRBJ1-2,CASSYSDRGRYAPGYTF,TGTGCCAGCAGTTACTCGGACAGGGGGCGATACGCCCCCGGCTACACCTTC
-,-,TRBV7-8,TRBJ1-5,CASSLTALNQPQHF,TGTGCCAGCAGCCTGACAGCCCTAAATCAGCCCCAGCATTTT
-,-,TRBV7-9,TRBJ1-3,CASSLAAGERGNTIYF,TGTGCCAGCAGCTTAGCGGCAGGGGAACGCGGAAACACCATATATTTT
TRBD1,few,TRBV11-1,TRBJ1-2,CASSKGQGLEGYTF,TGTGCCAGCAGCAAAGGACAGGGCCTGGAGGGCTACACCTTC
-,few,TRBV18,TRBJ1-2,CASSPSSPLAGYTF,TGTGCCAGCTCACCCTCTTCTCCATTGGCTGGCTACACCTTC
TRBD2,-,TRBV7-6,TRBJ2-7,CASSPTGGPYEQYF,TGTGCCAGCAGCCCAACGGGGGGTCCCTACGAGCAGTACTTC
-,-,TRBV5-6,TRBJ1-2,CASSPFLGQGNGYTF,TGTGCCAGCAGCCCCTTCCTGGGCCAGGGCAATGGCTACACCTTC
TRBD1,-,TRBV10-3,TRBJ1-5,CAISEGTGGYQPQHF,TGTGCCATCAGTGAGGGGACAGGGGGCTATCAGCCCCAGCATTTT